The 26 T cell receptor beta chains presented below share a single source sample, sequenced in a study of shared clonotypes between healthy human individuals. The repertoire was sequenced with immunoSEQ multiplex PCR; TCRdb's copy has only in-frame clones and lacks some. The data show around 1.9 million clones, more than 85% seen once. Positive CCR7 selection of CD45RO-negative cells yielded the naive CD8 cells, and terminally differentiated effector memory CD45RA+ cells were excluded. What was sequenced was naive CD8+ T cells from PBMCs. The receptors shown here come from a man aged 18-30 years in good health. Some clones in this sample may be carry-over from other donors' samples.

The genes are TRBV29-1 and TRBJ2-1; TRBD1 matches 8 bases. Germline V gene data show CDR1 as SQVTM and CDR2 as ANQGSEA. V was clipped by 7 bases and J by 2 bases; unmatched bases: 4. CDR3 length: 13 amino acids. The CDR3 coding sequence is TGCAGCGCTACAGGGGGAGCCTACAATGAGCAGTTCTTC. Translation: CSATGGAYNEQFF.

The rearrangement uses TRBV27 and TRBJ1-2; D possibly corresponds to TRBD1 (5 bases). The CDR3 has 18 amino acids. The V gene's germline CDR1 is MNHEY and CDR2 SMNVEV (reference sequence). Deletions cut 3 bases from V and 7 bases from J, with 27 bases between. As DNA, the CDR3 is TGTGCCAGCAGTTTTGTTGGCGTCGCGGGGGTAGGTGGAGCTGGCTACACCTTC. This gives the protein CASSFVGVAGVGGAGYTF.

This sequence joins TRBV28 and TRBJ2-5, with 8 bases lining up with TRBD1. The trim removed 8 bases at V and 1 base at J, leaving 0 bases unmatched. The CDR3 sequence is 12 residues long. The germline V gene encodes CDR1 MDHEN and CDR2 SYDVKM. Written as DNA, the CDR3 is TGTGCCAGCGGACAGGGCCAAGAGACCCAGTACTTC. Its protein product is CASGQGQETQYF.

The chain joins TRBV5-1 to TRBJ1-4; 7 bases map to TRBD1. The germline V gene encodes CDR1 SGHRS and CDR2 YFSETQ. The V segment lost 0 bases and the J segment 5 bases; nucleotides outside the gene matches: 4. This CDR3 region has 15 residues. Here the CDR3 DNA reads TGCGCCAGCAGCTTGGCGGGGGACAGAAATGAAAAACTGTTTTTT. Encoded protein: CASSLAGDRNEKLFF.

The chain links TRBV19 to TRBJ1-3; 7 bases are a match to TRBD1. Germline-derived CDR1 and CDR2 are LNHDA and SQIVND (reference sequence). The CDR3 consists of 15 residues. V was clipped by 10 bases and J by 0 bases; unmatched bases: 9. The CDR3 DNA sequence: TGTGCCACAAAAGGACAGGCCGTCTCTGGAAACACCATATATTTT. Translation: CATKGQAVSGNTIYF.

The chain couples TRBV27 to TRBJ1-2; the match to TRBD1 covers 7 bases. The CDR3 runs to 13 residues. CDR1 and CDR2 from the germline V gene are MNHEY and SMNVEV (reference sequence). The trim removed 2 bases at V and 6 bases at J, leaving 3 bases unmatched. The CDR3 reads CASSLNRGNGYTF. The CDR3 DNA sequence: TGTGCCAGCAGTTTAAACAGGGGCAATGGCTACACCTTC.

V usage is TRBV19 and J usage is TRBJ2-1, with D perhaps TRBD2 (5 bases). The CDR3 is 15 amino acids. CDR1 and CDR2 from the germline V gene are LNHDA and SQIVND (reference sequence). V was shortened by 6 bases and J by 9 bases, with 21 bases between the two germline ends. CDR3 sequence: CASRFGLPDVSEQFF. Here the CDR3 DNA reads TGTGCCAGTAGATTCGGACTTCCCGACGTGAGTGAGCAGTTCTTC.

The chain links TRBV9 to TRBJ1-1; D uncertain. Trimming took off 4 bases at V and 3 bases at J, with 13 bases between the two ends. CDR1 is SGDLS and CDR2 is YYNGEE in the germline V gene. The CDR3 has 14 amino acids. CDR3 in DNA: TGTGCCAGCAGCAGTTCGGTTGGGTACACTGAAGCTTTCTTT. Translation: CASSSSVGYTEAFF.

This chain uses TRBV27 with TRBJ2-7; D possibly corresponds to TRBD2 (7 bases). Germline CDR1 MNHEY, CDR2 SMNVEV (reference sequence). V lost 5 bases, J lost 7 bases, and 12 bases lay in between. This CDR3 has 12 amino acids. The CDR3 loop reads CASSPGGPEQYF. CDR3 in DNA: TGTGCCAGCAGTCCCGGGGGGCCGGAGCAGTACTTC.

The V call is TRBV4-1, the J call TRBJ2-5; perhaps D is TRBD1 or TRBD2 (5 bases each). The CDR3 totals 15 residues. The germline CDR1 and CDR2 sequences are MGHRA and YSYEKL. Trimming shortened V by 4 bases and J by 5 bases, and 17 bases separated the two germline ends. CDR3 loop: CASSLRGRALETQYF. The CDR3 coding sequence is TGCGCCAGCAGCCTCCGGGGCCGGGCGTTGGAGACCCAGTACTTC.

The rearrangement uses TRBV28 and TRBJ2-2, with 9 bases aligning to TRBD2. The J segment lost 6 bases and the V segment lost 4 bases, leaving 15 bases of the junction unmatched. The CDR3 length is 18 residues. Germline-derived CDR1 and CDR2 are MDHEN and SYDVKM. CDR3 sequence (DNA): TGTGCCAGCAGTTCCCGTGGCTTAGCGGGAGTTATGTCCGGGGAGCTGTTTTTT. It yields the protein CASSSRGLAGVMSGELFF.

This clone turned up a few times. CDR3 coding DNA: TGTGCCAGTGGGGACTTCTCGAACACTGAAGCTTTCTTT. This codes for CASGDFSNTEAFF. The genes are TRBV2 and TRBJ1-1, with a tentative D call TRBD1 (5 bases). Per the germline V gene, CDR1 is SNHLY and CDR2 is FYNNEI. V dropped 9 bases and J dropped 1 base, with 12 bases sitting between them. This CDR3 is built from 13 residues.

As concerns this clone: Other DNA sequences in the same sample also yield this CDR3. This chain links TRBV4-1 with TRBJ1-1; possible D gene TRBD1, 6 bases. Germline V gene lookup returns CDR1 MGHRA and CDR2 YSYEKL. Between the trimmed V and J ends, which lost 2 bases and 4 bases, there was a span of 8 bases. The CDR3 contains 13 residues. In DNA, the CDR3 is TGCGCCAGCAGCCAAAGGGGGGGCACTGAAGCTTTCTTT. Translating gives CASSQRGGTEAFF.

The CDR3 coding sequence is TGTGCCAGTAGTCCGAGCGGCCTAGCGGGAGGTTACGAGCAGTACTTC. Residues: CASSPSGLAGGYEQYF. J is TRBJ2-7 and V is TRBV19, with TRBD2 matching over 11 bases. Germline V gene lookup returns CDR1 LNHDA and CDR2 SQIVND (reference sequence). The trim removed 5 bases at V and 4 bases at J, leaving 10 bases unmatched. This CDR3 is built from 16 residues.

The chain is built from TRBV28 and TRBJ2-2; D call uncertain. The CDR3 spans 12 residues. Trimming cost V 8 bases and J 7 bases, with 11 bases left between them. Germline CDR1 reads MDHEN; CDR2 reads SYDVKM. The CDR3 sequence: CASGWSVGELFF. In DNA form, the CDR3 reads TGTGCCAGCGGCTGGAGTGTCGGGGAGCTGTTTTTT.

The rearrangement uses TRBV28 and TRBJ2-7; 7 nucleotides align to TRBD1. This CDR3 spans 13 amino acids. Germline values: CDR1 MDHEN, CDR2 SYDVKM. The V segment lost 7 bases and the J segment 2 bases; nucleotides outside the gene matches: 5. The CDR3 DNA reads as TGTGCCAGCACCATCCAGGGGGCCTACGAGCAGTACTTC. This translates into CASTIQGAYEQYF.

A single count supports this clone. This specimen includes other DNA sequences encoding the same CDR3. V gene TRBV6-5 combines with J gene TRBJ2-6; D is possibly TRBD1 (6 bases). The CDR3 contains 15 residues. Per the germline V gene, CDR1 is MNHEY and CDR2 is SVGAGI. Trimming removed 4 bases from V and 2 bases from J, with 9 bases in between. For the CDR3, the DNA is TGTGCCAGCAGTTTAACAGGGACTGGGGCCAACGTCCTGACTTTC. Its protein product is CASSLTGTGANVLTF.

The chain has TRBV7-9 and TRBJ1-1, with no clear D. V lost 4 bases, J lost 5 bases, and 11 bases lay in between. CDR1 SEHNR and CDR2 FQNEAQ come from the germline V gene (reference sequence). CDR3 length: 13 amino acids. The CDR3 loop reads CASSSHGDTEAFF. Here the CDR3 DNA reads TGTGCCAGCAGCTCCCACGGGGATACTGAAGCTTTCTTT.

V usage is TRBV9 and J usage is TRBJ2-3, with 9 bases identical to TRBD2. With V trimmed by 2 bases and J by 4 bases, 8 bases remained unmatched. CDR3 length equals 16 residues. Germline values: CDR1 SGDLS, CDR2 YYNGEE. The chain's CDR3 is CASSVGGRGLADTQYF. CDR3 nucleotides: TGTGCCAGCAGCGTTGGCGGGAGGGGGTTGGCAGATACGCAGTATTTT.

In this sample, this clone turned up once. The V and J genes are TRBV28 and TRBJ1-3; D may be TRBD1 (6 bases). Germline CDR1 and CDR2: MDHEN and SYDVKM. Trimming pared 7 bases from V and 8 bases from J, leaving 24 bases between. There are 16 residues in the CDR3. The DNA of the CDR3 is TGTGCCAGCACCTTGGATGGGCGGGGGCTGGATTACACCATATATTTT. Amino acid sequence: CASTLDGRGLDYTIYF.

The J gene is TRBJ1-1, the V gene TRBV28; tentative D call: TRBD1 (5 bases). Trimming cost V 6 bases and J 3 bases, with 11 bases left between them. CDR1 is MDHEN and CDR2 is SYDVKM in the germline V gene. The CDR3 sequence is 13 residues long. CDR3 nucleotides: TGTGCCAGCAGCCCTGGGGCTGACACTGAAGCTTTCTTT. Translating it yields CASSPGADTEAFF.

This clone has only one observation. The genes are TRBV28 and TRBJ2-5, with TRBD2 identical over 8 bases. V lost 1 base, J lost 5 bases, and 9 bases stayed unmatched. Germline V gene lookup returns CDR1 MDHEN and CDR2 SYDVKM. This CDR3 is built from 16 residues. CDR3 sequence (DNA): TGTGCCAGCAGTTTATTCGGTAGCGGGGTTCAGGAGACCCAGTACTTC. It translates to CASSLFGSGVQETQYF. The full variable domain, completed using reference TRBV28 and TRBJ2-5, is DVKVTQSSRYLVKRTGEKVFLECVQDMDHENMFWYRQDPGLGLRLIYFSYDVKMKEKGDIPEGYSVSREKKERFSLILESASTNQTSMYLCASSLFGSGVQETQYFGPGTRLLVL.

The V call is TRBV6-5, the J call TRBJ1-2; no clear D. CDR1 is MNHEY and CDR2 is SVGAGI in the germline V gene. This CDR3 has 13 amino acids. V was cut by 0 bases and J by 8 bases, with 10 bases left in between. The CDR3 nucleotides are TGTGCCAGCAGTTACTCTAACTTCGGGGGCTACACCTTC. This codes for CASSYSNFGGYTF.

For the CDR3, the DNA is TGTGCCAGCAGCCCGACTAGCGGGAGAAGCGGGGAGCTGTTTTTT. This codes for CASSPTSGRSGELFF. The gene calls are TRBV9 and TRBJ2-2, with 12 positions matching TRBD2. Germline loops: CDR1 SGDLS, CDR2 YYNGEE. The CDR3 runs to 15 residues. The V and J ends lost 4 bases and 7 bases, in that order; junction bases with no gene match: 5.

V gene TRBV9 combines with J gene TRBJ2-7, with D perhaps assigned TRBD1 or TRBD2 (5 bases each). This CDR3 has 16 residues. The germline gives CDR1 SGDLS, CDR2 YYNGEE. The ends were cut back, 2 bases at V and 4 bases at J, with 19 bases in the middle. Here the CDR3 DNA reads TGTGCCAGCAGCGTGGGGGAGCGCTTTGGGGGATACGAGCAGTACTTC. Residues: CASSVGERFGGYEQYF.

The V call is TRBV27, the J call TRBJ2-7; D unresolved. The CDR3 is 14 residues long. V lost 3 bases and J lost 3, with 12 bases in between. Germline CDR1 is MNHEY and CDR2 is SMNVEV (reference sequence). Written as DNA, the CDR3 is TGTGCCAGCAGTTTTGGCAACGTAGGCTACGAGCAGTACTTC. Its translation is CASSFGNVGYEQYF.